This T cell receptor beta chain emerged from a study of blood T cell repertoires in COVID-19. Study background: The United States, Italy and Spain provided the acute and convalescent COVID-19 samples. Nucleic acid was either cDNA or gDNA, and it came from T cells, B-cell-depleted T cells, or PBMCs.

The V end lost 3 bases, the J end lost 9 bases, and 24 bases lay between the germline ends. The CDR3 runs to 17 residues. Germline V gives CDR1 KGHSH, CDR2 LQKENI. Authors' analysis steps: Estimation of nucleated cell counts relied on the amplification of reference gene primers. Only in-frame clones appear in the TCRdb table, and some are missing; sequencing was by immunoSEQ multiplex PCR. The D gene and trimming were derived from the DNA, and the V and J assignments and clone size from that table. The table lists roughly 160,000 clones, around 83% of them singletons. Material for sequencing was peripheral blood. This chain connects TRBV18 to TRBJ2-4, with TRBD2 as a possible D gene (6 bases). The clonotype originates from a man in his forties or fifties with active or convalescent COVID-19. The CDR3 is CASSPAPGGMGESIQYF. The CDR3 region has the DNA TGTGCCAGCTCACCCGCGCCTGGGGGGATGGGGGAGAGCATTCAGTACTTC.